Included here is one TCR beta chain sequence, with context. This entry comes from a study of blood T cell repertoires in COVID-19. The method was immunoSEQ multiplex PCR; TCRdb's version includes in-frame clones alone and lacks a portion of them. Here the sample spans 45,000 to 50,000 clones, around nine tenths being singletons. Germline assignment: CDR1 SGHRS and CDR2 YFSETQ. Losses at the gene ends were 4 bases for V and 9 bases for J; bases not matched to a gene: 9. CDR3 length: 15 amino acids. The source is a man in his fifties with acute or convalescent COVID-19. The rearrangement links TRBV5-1 to TRBJ2-2; 10 bases fit TRBD1. The specimen sequenced was peripheral blood. The CDR3: CASSPGTGEVRELFF. The DNA for the CDR3 is TGCGCCAGCAGCCCAGGGACAGGGGAGGTGCGGGAGCTGTTTTTT.